This T cell receptor (beta chain) was sequenced during a study of regulatory T cells in long-lasting Graves disease. Study-level background: Treatment with antithyroid drugs for over 5 years, together with positive TSH receptor antibodies, meant persistent Graves' disease. Findings of the study overall: A limited number of samples was an acknowledged limitation.

Germline V gene data show CDR1 as SGHRS and CDR2 as YFSETQ. The CDR3 loop spans 13 amino acids. V lost 3 bases and J 2 bases, leaving 8 bases between the germline ends. Library construction for TCR beta used iRepertoire HTBI primers and Arm-PCR of CDR3 regions. TCRdb processed the multiplex PCR reads anew with MiXCR; each CDR3 protein has one entry. This table has almost 350,000 distinct CDR3 sequences, roughly 21% appearing once. Specified time point: persistent/refractory GD, antithyroid drugs over 5 years with positive TRAb. Following extraction of RNA from PBMCs, that RNA was used to make the TCR library. This clonotype was recorded at least ten times. Its antigen is as yet unknown.

The receptor was isolated from a female donor with Graves disease. The sample consisted of peripheral blood mononuclear cells (PBMCs), taken when the disease was refractory, from a patient treated with antithyroid drugs. J is TRBJ1-2 and V is TRBV5-1, with D unclear. This CDR3 is CASSSDGNYGYTF. CDR3 bases: TGCGCCAGCAGCTCGGACGGGAACTATGGCTACACCTTC.